Following are 16 T cell receptor beta chains from one sample sequenced in a study of blood T cell repertoires in COVID-19 (TCRdb year 2020). Receptors were amplified or captured by the immunoSEQ multiplex PCR assay. TCRdb re-hosts the immuneACCESS table, in-frame sequences only. Its copies lack some clones; in the studies checked, an unresolved V gene accounts for under half of them, and the cause for the rest is not known. The sample table records some 120,000 clones; under 85% of these occur just once. The top ten constitute over 9% of the sample. The sample taken for sequencing was peripheral blood. Every receptor here comes from a woman aged 60 to 75 with acute or convalescent COVID-19.

This chain connects TRBV7-9 to TRBJ2-2, with D maybe TRBD1 (6 bases). The CDR3 contains 13 residues. Trimming removed 5 bases from V and 7 bases from J, with 11 bases in between. Per germline, CDR1 SEHNR and CDR2 FQNEAQ (reference sequence). The CDR3, as DNA: TGTGCCAGCAGCCAAGTACAGGGCGGGGAGCTGTTTTTT. Translated: CASSQVQGGELFF.

The V gene is TRBV11-2, the J gene TRBJ2-3, with a tentative D call TRBD1 (6 bases). Germline V gene data show CDR1 as SGHAT and CDR2 as FQNNGV. There are 16 residues in the CDR3. The V end lost 5 bases, the J end lost 2 bases, and 17 bases lay between the germline ends. Here the CDR3 DNA reads TGTGCCAGCAGCCCCCGGACAGTCTCCCTCACAGATACGCAGTATTTT. It codes for CASSPRTVSLTDTQYF.

This clone was detected a few times. The chain carries TRBV2 and TRBJ2-7, with D uncertain. V was pared by 0 bases and J by 1 base, with 10 bases between. Germline loops: CDR1 SNHLY, CDR2 FYNNEI. The CDR3 extends over 15 amino acids. The CDR3 nucleotides are TGTGCCAGCAGTGAAGCGCTGGCAATTTCCTACGAGCAGTACGTC. This codes for CASSEALAISYEQYV.

The chain carries TRBV11-2 and TRBJ1-1, with TRBD1 identical over 7 bases. This CDR3 region has 16 residues. Germline V gene data show CDR1 as SGHAT and CDR2 as FQNNGV. The J segment lost 0 bases and the V segment lost 4 bases, leaving 8 bases of the junction unmatched. CDR3 loop: CASSSLVGTVNTEAFF. CDR3 sequence (DNA): TGTGCCAGCAGCTCGTTAGTTGGGACAGTGAACACTGAAGCTTTCTTT.

The rearrangement links TRBV11-2 to TRBJ1-2, with D perhaps matching TRBD1 (6 bases). Looked up from germline, CDR1 is SGHAT and CDR2 is FQNNGV. The CDR3 is 18 amino acids. Trimming cost V 3 bases and J 4 bases, with 24 bases left between them. CDR3 in amino acids: CASSFSSTTGPRSYGYTF. The CDR3 DNA sequence: TGTGCCAGCAGCTTCTCTTCGACGACAGGACCTCGCTCCTATGGCTACACCTTC.

This clone was counted once. The V and J genes are TRBV11-2 and TRBJ2-5; D perhaps matches TRBD2 (6 bases). CDR3 length: 14 residues. Germline V lookup: CDR1 SGHAT, CDR2 FQNNGV. The V end lost 5 bases, the J end lost 3 bases, and 13 bases lay between the germline ends. The DNA of the CDR3 is TGTGCCAGCAGCCGCGGACTACCCAAAGAGACCCAGTACTTC. It codes for CASSRGLPKETQYF.

This clone was picked up one time. This chain joins TRBV7-8 and TRBJ1-5; D ambiguous. CDR3 size: 14 residues. The V end lost 1 base, the J end lost 8 bases, and 12 bases lay between the germline ends. Germline CDR1 SGHVS, CDR2 FQNEAQ. CDR3 in DNA: TGTGCCAGCAGCTTAGATCCGGGGAACGAGCCCCAGCATTTT. Its translation: CASSLDPGNEPQHF.

The gene calls are TRBV7-9 and TRBJ1-1, with a weak D call TRBD1 (5 bases). Germline lookup yields CDR1 SEHNR and CDR2 FQNEAQ (reference sequence). Trimming took off 5 bases at V and 6 bases at J, with 16 bases between the two ends. This CDR3 comprises 14 residues. The CDR3 nucleotides are TGTGCCAGCAGCGCAGCAGGGTTGGAAGCTGAAGCTTTCTTT. It translates to CASSAAGLEAEAFF.

This chain uses TRBV28 with TRBJ1-2, with 7 bases that match TRBD1. With V trimmed by 5 bases and J by 4 bases, 10 bases remained unmatched. Per germline, CDR1 MDHEN and CDR2 SYDVKM. The CDR3 length is 15 residues. CDR3 residues: CASSASKGQFYGYTF. The DNA for the CDR3 is TGTGCCAGCAGTGCCTCTAAGGGACAGTTCTATGGCTACACCTTC.

This sequence joins TRBV5-5 and TRBJ1-1, with D hard to call. CDR1 and CDR2 (germline): SGHKS, YYEKEE (reference sequence). The CDR3 covers 14 residues. Deletions cut 4 bases from V and 1 base from J, with 11 bases between. The CDR3 spells CASSVDVGNTEAFF. In DNA form, the CDR3 reads TGTGCCAGCAGCGTGGACGTCGGGAACACTGAAGCTTTCTTT.

The chain has TRBV7-3 and TRBJ1-2; 8 bases align to TRBD1. CDR3 length equals 13 residues. Germline values: CDR1 SGHTA, CDR2 FQGTGA. V shed 3 bases and J 4 bases; nucleotides not matched to a gene: 1. CDR3 protein: CASSFGQGYGYTF. In DNA form, the CDR3 reads TGTGCCAGCAGCTTCGGACAGGGCTATGGCTACACCTTC.

The chain carries TRBV7-8 and TRBJ1-4; TRBD1 is a possible D gene (6 bases). V was cut by 0 bases and J by 8 bases, with 16 bases left in between. The CDR3 is 16 residues long. Germline V gene lookup returns CDR1 SGHVS and CDR2 FQNEAQ. CDR3 coding DNA: TGTGCCAGCAGCTTAGCGCTGAGGGCAGGGGAGGAAAAACTGTTTTTT. Translating it yields CASSLALRAGEEKLFF. Supplemented by reference TRBV7-8 and TRBJ1-4, the full variable domain reads GAGVSQSPRYKVAKRGQDVALRCDPISGHVSLFWYQQALGQGPEFLTYFQNEAQLDKSGLPSDRFFAERPEGSVSTLKIQRTQQEDSAVYLCASSLALRAGEEKLFFGSGTQLSVL.

This chain links TRBV24-1 with TRBJ1-2; 7 bases line up with TRBD1. CDR1 is KGHDR, CDR2 SFDVKD, per germline. The length of the CDR3 is 14 residues. The V gene end was trimmed by 5 bases and the J gene end by 2 bases; junction bases not matched to a gene: 4. CDR3 in amino acids: CATSAGQLNYGYTF. CDR3 bases: TGTGCCACCAGTGCGGGACAGCTGAACTATGGCTACACCTTC.

This clone was observed a handful of times. This rearrangement joins TRBV12-3 or TRBV12-4 to TRBJ1-2; no definite D call. V was trimmed by 1 base and J by 4 bases, leaving 7 bases between them. This CDR3 is built from 13 residues. The CDR3 here is CASSLDISYGYTF. The DNA for the CDR3 is TGTGCCAGCAGTTTAGACATCTCCTATGGCTACACCTTC.

The chain employs TRBV18 and TRBJ1-5; D perhaps matches TRBD1 (5 bases). V was clipped by 2 bases and J by 6 bases, with 11 bases between them. This CDR3 is built from 14 residues. Germline V CDR1 and CDR2: KGHSH, LQKENI. CDR3 coding DNA: TGTGCCAGCTCACCAGACAGTGTGGGTCAGCCCCAGCATTTT. Protein product: CASSPDSVGQPQHF.

The chain recombines TRBV18 with TRBJ2-7; TRBD1 agrees at 8 bases. This CDR3 contains 15 residues. V dropped 3 bases and J dropped 7; count of bases not matched to a gene: 11. Germline-derived CDR1 and CDR2 are KGHSH and LQKENI. CDR3 residues: CASSPPGRGRDEQYF. The CDR3 DNA follows: TGTGCCAGCTCACCCCCTGGCAGGGGGCGCGATGAGCAGTACTTC.